This is a list of T cell receptor beta chains from one sample in a study of cytomegalovirus exposure and HLA in healthy donors. Profiling relied on immunoSEQ multiplex PCR, and the TCRdb table lists in-frame clones only, not all of them. Of approximately 170,000 clones listed, about 82% were seen once; the top ten hold approximately 2%. Sequenced: PBMCs. The receptor source for this set is a man aged 25-45 years in good health and CMV-seropositive. Both conserved end residues are part of each CDR3.

j_call,v_call,cdr3_aa
TRBJ2-7,TRBV6-5,CASRTLGYEQYF
TRBJ2-7,TRBV4-1,CASSQGPDSTYEQYF
TRBJ2-1,TRBV27,CASSLTQGGANEQFF
TRBJ1-5,TRBV19,CASSGGLTQPQHF
TRBJ2-5,TRBV2,CANQAPGETQYF
TRBJ2-7,TRBV19,CASSIGGTASYEQYF
TRBJ1-2,TRBV7-6,CASSLSGQDYGYTF
TRBJ1-6,TRBV2,CASTPLGQGGSNSPLHF
TRBJ2-7,TRBV18,CASSPRVIGVSSYEQYF
TRBJ2-1,TRBV30,CAWSDRSGVYSYNEQFF
TRBJ2-5,TRBV5-6,CASSQPGVRETQYF
TRBJ1-2,TRBV4-1,CASSRQTGDYGYTF
TRBJ1-4,TRBV16,CASQGGGNEKLFF
TRBJ1-1,TRBV11-2,CASSPDRDTEAFF
TRBJ1-3,TRBV9,CASSFPGGGYAGNTIYF
TRBJ2-3,TRBV7-7,CASSPTGGGITDTQYF
TRBJ1-6,TRBV23-1,CASPGGQSHNSPLHF
TRBJ1-2,TRBV19,CASSIGQGASYGYTF
TRBJ1-4,TRBV2,CASSGGAGREKKLFF
TRBJ2-7,TRBV5-8,CASSLGLAGGAQYF
TRBJ2-1,TRBV27,CASRFQGQSYNEQFF
TRBJ2-2,TRBV4-1,CASSQDGAGGGSGELFF
TRBJ1-1,TRBV5-6,CASSHSRRPSNTEAFF
TRBJ1-5,TRBV9,CASSGVRGGRDQPQHF
TRBJ1-1,TRBV5-6,CASSLRGGGGRGTEAFF
TRBJ2-2,TRBV2,CASRRTGQPTGELFF
TRBJ2-3,TRBV11-2,CASSAEAGTGTDTQYF
TRBJ2-1,TRBV27,CASRTSGGGSEQFF
TRBJ2-2,TRBV2,CASSPFTGGDTGELFF
TRBJ2-3,TRBV9,CASSVEASGGGIDTQYF
TRBJ2-5,TRBV6-5,CASSYQAAVQETQYF
TRBJ1-1,TRBV19,CASSIGVGGLWTEAFF
TRBJ2-7,TRBV7-2,CASSRIAGGKQYF
TRBJ2-5,TRBV11-2,CASSFGEGTQYF
TRBJ2-5,TRBV30,CACSGTSGGAGETQYF
TRBJ1-4,TRBV30,CAWESGLANEKLFF
TRBJ2-3,TRBV11-2,CASSLEARSTDTQYF
TRBJ2-2,TRBV2,CASSSGGTSAVTGELFF
TRBJ1-1,TRBV19,CASNGGANTEAFF
TRBJ2-7,TRBV29-1,CSVKGGGYEQYF
TRBJ1-1,TRBV18,CASSPTGSRGTEAFF
TRBJ2-4,TRBV15,CATSSQEAKNIQYF
TRBJ2-7,TRBV7-8,CASSPPGQGRDEQYF
TRBJ2-2,TRBV5-1,CASSFQGTETGELFF
TRBJ2-1,TRBV4-2,CASSLTTGSGGRPDNEQFF
TRBJ2-7,TRBV14,CASSHYKGQGWYEQYF
TRBJ2-6,TRBV15,CATSRDRDSGANVLTF
TRBJ1-2,TRBV5-5,CASSPGTGGGGYGYTF
TRBJ2-7,TRBV5-5,CASSLGGPFEQYF
TRBJ2-1,TRBV4-1,CASSRLAGEMDEQFF
TRBJ2-2,TRBV19,CATFSYGQGMNTGELFF
TRBJ1-2,TRBV15,CATKDTDTYGYTF
TRBJ1-4,TRBV4-3,CASSQPGTVPDEMFF
TRBJ2-1,TRBV2,CASREGTSSYNEQFF
TRBJ1-2,TRBV19,CARVSDSYGYTF
TRBJ2-7,TRBV7-3,CASSRDRGHEQYF
TRBJ2-1,TRBV7-6,CASSSRVRRNPNEQFF
TRBJ1-1,TRBV19,CASSITFGAPWAFF
TRBJ1-2,TRBV5-6,CASSPPGQGARDGYTF